A selection of T cell receptor beta chains follows, all from one sample in a study of cytomegalovirus exposure and HLA in healthy donors. Produced via immunoSEQ multiplex PCR; TCRdb's table is partial and in-frame only. This sample carries about 150,000 clones, 80% of them seen once, and the ten largest clones take approximately 15%. The source material was PBMCs. The origin of the receptors is a woman in her 40s in good health and CMV-seronegative. Each CDR3 is given with its conserved first and last residue. The order of the fields is clone size, D gene, J gene, V gene, CDR3 protein, CDR3 DNA. The D gene is left open where the match is weak. Clone sizes are given selectively: once, few, many, or a class where the clone is expanded.

.	.	TRBJ1-4	TRBV6-5	CASTGPKVGGEKLFF	TGTGCCAGCACCGGACCTAAGGTGGGGGGTGAAAAACTGTTTTTT
.	TRBD2	TRBJ2-1	TRBV5-1	CARKKGLAGGNEQFF	TGCGCCAGGAAGAAGGGACTAGCGGGAGGGAATGAGCAGTTCTTC
few	TRBD2	TRBJ2-7	TRBV9	CASSSGILSEQYF	TGTGCCAGCAGCAGCGGGATCCTCTCCGAGCAGTACTTC
.	TRBD2	TRBJ2-2	TRBV5-1	CASSTGLAGVGELFF	TGCGCCAGCAGCACCGGACTAGCGGGGGTCGGGGAGCTGTTTTTT
.	TRBD1	TRBJ2-6	TRBV7-2	CASRDRTGVFSGANVLTF	TGTGCCAGCAGGGACCGGACAGGGGTTTTCTCTGGGGCCAACGTCCTGACTTTC
.	.	TRBJ2-7	TRBV9	CASSPQVWEYEQYF	TGTGCCAGCAGCCCCCAGGTGTGGGAGTACGAGCAGTACTTC
once	.	TRBJ1-4	TRBV28	CASSSLEKLFF	TGTGCCAGCAGTTCCCTTGAAAAACTGTTTTTT
.	.	TRBJ2-7	TRBV4-1	CASSQANGGLGLEQYF	TGCGCCAGCAGCCAAGCTAACGGGGGTTTGGGGCTAGAGCAGTACTTC
.	TRBD1	TRBJ1-1	TRBV9	CASSPRTGANTEAFF	TGTGCCAGCAGCCCTCGGACAGGGGCGAACACTGAAGCTTTCTTT
.	.	TRBJ1-5	TRBV6-5	CASSPMPGSNQPQHF	TGTGCCAGCAGCCCTATGCCAGGGAGCAATCAGCCCCAGCATTTT
.	.	TRBJ2-5	TRBV9	CASSATGLLGETQYF	TGTGCCAGCAGCGCCACGGGCTTACTAGGAGAGACCCAGTACTTC
.	.	TRBJ1-3	TRBV19	CASMGAWTSIGNTIYF	TGTGCCAGTATGGGGGCATGGACCTCTATTGGAAACACCATATATTTT
once	.	TRBJ2-7	TRBV6-5	CASRQGLRYEQYF	TGTGCCAGCAGGCAGGGTTTGAGGTACGAGCAGTACTTC
once	.	TRBJ2-1	TRBV5-4	CASSLAPLGSRGVEQFF	TGTGCCAGCAGCTTGGCCCCCTTAGGTTCCAGGGGTGTTGAGCAGTTCTTC
.	.	TRBJ2-2	TRBV14	CASSLNFNTGELFF	TGTGCCAGCAGCCTAAACTTTAACACCGGGGAGCTGTTTTTT
.	TRBD2	TRBJ2-1	TRBV11-2	CASSLLSSGGASSYNEQFF	TGTGCCAGCAGCCTCCTTTCTAGCGGGGGGGCTTCATCCTACAATGAGCAGTTCTTC
.	.	TRBJ1-1	TRBV7-3	CASSNKLQNTEAFF	TGTGCCAGCAGCAATAAACTCCAGAACACTGAAGCTTTCTTT
once	TRBD1	TRBJ1-6	TRBV19	CASSTTGSSSYNSPLHF	TGTGCCAGTAGTACGACAGGGTCGAGCTCCTATAATTCACCCCTCCACTTT
.	TRBD1	TRBJ2-7	TRBV4-3	CASSQEYGQGALGEQYF	TGCGCCAGCAGCCAAGAGTACGGACAGGGGGCGTTGGGCGAGCAGTACTTC
.	.	TRBJ2-2	TRBV6-4	CASSGTPNTGELFF	TGTGCCAGCAGTGGGACTCCCAACACCGGGGAGCTGTTTTTT
.	TRBD2	TRBJ2-1	TRBV29-1	CSERGASGRSNEQFF	TGCAGCGAACGAGGAGCTAGCGGGAGGTCCAATGAGCAGTTCTTC
.	TRBD1	TRBJ1-1	TRBV11-1	CASSRRQGRGRTEAFF	TGTGCCAGCAGCCGTAGACAGGGCCGGGGTAGAACTGAAGCTTTCTTT
once	.	TRBJ1-2	TRBV10-3	CAIRALTEWGGYTF	TGTGCCATCAGAGCACTGACAGAGTGGGGTGGCTACACCTTC
.	.	TRBJ2-2	TRBV6-6	CASDTVTGELFF	TGTGCCAGCGACACCGTCACCGGGGAGCTGTTTTTT
.	.	TRBJ1-4	TRBV18	CASSPGVREKLFF	TGTGCCAGCTCACCCGGTGTCCGGGAAAAACTGTTTTTT
.	TRBD1	TRBJ1-4	TRBV5-4	CASSDGTGRVTNEKLFF	TGTGCCAGCAGTGATGGGACAGGAAGAGTCACTAATGAAAAACTGTTTTTT
.	TRBD2	TRBJ2-2	TRBV7-9	CASSNPSGRLHGGELFF	TGTGCCAGCAGCAACCCTAGCGGGAGGCTCCACGGCGGGGAGCTGTTTTTT
.	.	TRBJ2-5	TRBV7-9	CASSLIQGGETQYF	TGTGCCAGCAGCTTAATCCAGGGAGGAGAGACCCAGTACTTC
.	.	TRBJ2-1	TRBV5-6	CASSEGLNDEQFF	TGTGCCAGCAGCGAGGGTTTAAATGATGAGCAGTTCTTC
.	TRBD2	TRBJ2-5	TRBV27	CASSLSPAGAGETQYF	TGTGCCAGCAGTTTATCCCCCGCGGGAGCGGGTGAGACCCAGTACTTC
once	TRBD2	TRBJ2-5	TRBV9	CASSVGWAGEGETQYF	TGTGCCAGCAGCGTAGGCTGGGCGGGGGAGGGAGAGACCCAGTACTTC
.	.	TRBJ2-3	TRBV9	CASSPDSPSTDTQYF	TGTGCCAGCAGCCCAGACAGTCCTAGCACAGATACGCAGTATTTT
.	.	TRBJ1-2	TRBV11-3	CASRSGHDGYTF	TGTGCCAGCAGATCGGGACACGATGGCTACACCTTC
.	TRBD1	TRBJ1-4	TRBV2	CASIPGQLNEKLFF	TGTGCCAGCATCCCGGGACAGCTAAATGAAAAACTGTTTTTT
.	.	TRBJ2-7	TRBV28	CASSVPGQGTYEQYF	TGTGCCAGCAGCGTGCCTGGGCAGGGGACCTACGAGCAGTACTTC
.	.	TRBJ1-1	TRBV11-3	CASSRGQFQNTEAFF	TGTGCCAGCAGCCGCGGACAGTTCCAGAACACTGAAGCTTTCTTT
.	.	TRBJ2-1	TRBV29-1	CSVLWERYNEQFF	TGCAGCGTTTTATGGGAGCGTTACAATGAGCAGTTCTTC
few	.	TRBJ2-6	TRBV7-2	CASSPRAGPGANVLTF	TGTGCCAGCAGCCCCCGCGCAGGGCCCGGGGCCAACGTCCTGACTTTC
.	.	TRBJ2-3	TRBV28	CASSLPRSTDTQYF	TGTGCCAGCAGCTTACCACGGAGCACAGATACGCAGTATTTT
.	.	TRBJ1-1	TRBV19	CASSTYRDTNTEAFF	TGTGCCAGTAGTACTTACAGGGACACAAACACTGAAGCTTTCTTT
.	TRBD2	TRBJ2-5	TRBV5-6	CASSLEILAGAQETQYF	TGTGCCAGCAGCTTGGAGATATTAGCGGGAGCTCAAGAGACCCAGTACTTC
.	.	TRBJ2-7	TRBV5-4	CASSFGVQGSYEQYF	TGTGCCAGCAGCTTCGGGGTCCAGGGGTCCTACGAGCAGTACTTC
few	.	TRBJ2-7	TRBV6-5	CASTGGPGNLQQYF	TGTGCCAGCACTGGCGGGCCTGGTAATTTGCAGCAGTACTTC
few	.	TRBJ1-2	TRBV28	CASSLGQGGYTF	TGTGCCAGCAGTTTGGGGCAAGGTGGCTACACCTTC
.	TRBD2	TRBJ2-3	TRBV10-3	CAISEHLAGGPNTQYF	TGTGCCATCAGTGAGCATCTAGCGGGAGGGCCAAATACGCAGTATTTT
.	TRBD1	TRBJ2-5	TRBV27	CASSLTGGTQYF	TGTGCCAGCAGTCTAACAGGGGGAACCCAGTACTTC
.	TRBD2	TRBJ2-1	TRBV7-6	CASSLVPAGGYEQFF	TGTGCCAGCAGCTTAGTGCCAGCGGGGGGATATGAGCAGTTCTTC
.	.	TRBJ2-2	TRBV4-2	CASSQDARTGELFF	TGTGCCAGCAGCCAAGACGCCAGAACCGGGGAGCTGTTTTTT
.	TRBD1	TRBJ1-2	TRBV4-3	CASSQDRGGVGYTF	TGCGCCAGCAGCCAAGATCGAGGGGGCGTTGGCTACACCTTC
.	.	TRBJ2-7	TRBV25-1	CASSNYPGEQYF	TGTGCCAGCAGTAACTACCCGGGAGAGCAGTACTTC
few	.	TRBJ1-2	TRBV19	CASSYREYNYGYTF	TGTGCCAGTAGTTACAGGGAATACAACTATGGCTACACCTTC
.	TRBD1	TRBJ2-7	TRBV28	CASSETGELYEQYF	TGTGCCAGCAGTGAAACAGGGGAACTCTACGAGCAGTACTTC
.	.	TRBJ1-1	TRBV21-1	CASSKGQGSLAFF	TGTGCCAGCAGCAAAGGCCAGGGGTCCCTAGCTTTCTTT
.	TRBD1	TRBJ1-1	TRBV6-5	CASSYGTGDTEAFF	TGTGCCAGCAGTTACGGGACAGGGGACACTGAAGCTTTCTTT
few	.	TRBJ1-1	TRBV28	CASSGTEAFF	TGTGCCAGCAGCGGCACTGAAGCTTTCTTT